One and the same sample provided the 2 T cell receptor beta chains below, sequenced in a study of tumor and adjacent non-tumor tissue in lung cancer. TCRbeta libraries were built with three rounds of nested PCR, modified from ARM-PCR. TCRdb used MiXCR to reprocess the multiplex PCR reads, holding one entry per CDR3 protein. The sample has more than 90,000 distinct CDR3 sequences; 65% to 75% are singletons. This sample's RNA came from whole unsorted tissue. Source material: lung tumor tissue. The source of these receptors is a man aged 60 to 69 with non-small cell lung cancer.

A remark on this clonotype: This may stem from a read error, because a much larger clone lies one nucleotide away. The chain combines TRBV6-2 or TRBV6-3 with TRBJ2-1; no clear D gene. CDR1 MNHEY and CDR2 SVGEGT come from the germline V gene. This CDR3 spans 14 amino acids. The CDR3: CASKDGSSYNGQFF. The DNA of the CDR3 is TGTGCCAGCAAAGACGGCAGCTCCTACAATGGGCAGTTCTTC.

This clonotype was seen many times. This sequence joins TRBV12-3 or TRBV12-4 and TRBJ2-1, with D perhaps matching TRBD1 (8 bases). The length of the CDR3 is 14 residues. The ends were cut back, 7 bases at V and 6 bases at J, with 16 bases in the middle. The CDR3 is CASIQDREGNEQFF. DNA of the CDR3: TGTGCCAGCATACAGGACAGGGAGGGCAATGAGCAGTTCTTC.